This T cell receptor beta chain was recovered during a study of blood T cell repertoires in COVID-19. As for the study in general: Acute and convalescent COVID-19 specimens originated in the United States, Italy and Spain. PBMCs, B-cell-depleted T cells, or T cells were the source of the cDNA or gDNA that made up the material.

The V segment lost 1 base and the J segment 6 bases; nucleotides outside the gene matches: 8. The CDR3 has 16 amino acids. Germline CDR1 and CDR2: MGHRA and YSYEKL. Original analysis: The authors estimated nucleated cell counts from reference gene primer amplification. Libraries were prepared by immunoSEQ multiplex PCR; TCRdb keeps only in-frame clonotypes and omits some of them. D and trimming were read from the DNA, whereas the V and J calls and clone size are those reported in that table. The table includes 68,000 or so clones, approximately 90% detected once. The specimen was peripheral blood. This sequence originates from a man in his 70s with active or convalescent COVID-19. The rearrangement joins TRBV4-1 to TRBJ2-5; 10 positions match TRBD2. CDR3 loop: CASSQVGSGGAQTQYF. CDR3 nucleotides: TGCGCCAGCAGCCAAGTTGGAAGCGGGGGGGCCCAGACCCAGTACTTC.